The 5 T cell receptor beta chains below come from one sample, sequenced in a study of blood T cell repertoires in COVID-19. Data came from immunoSEQ multiplex PCR; TCRdb stores just in-frame clones and leaves some out. This table holds 300,000 to 400,000 clones, approximately 89% found once. The sample was peripheral blood. The receptors shown here come from a woman between 25 and 40 years old with COVID-19, enrolled during active disease.

V usage is TRBV2 and J usage is TRBJ1-2; TRBD1 matches 7 bases. Germline CDR1 and CDR2: SNHLY and FYNNEI. Trimming at V came to 6 bases and at J to 8 bases, leaving 15 bases not matched to a gene. The CDR3 is 15 residues long. CDR3 amino acids: CASRHRGETSEGYTF. The CDR3 region has the DNA TGTGCCAGCAGGCACAGGGGCGAGACCTCCGAAGGCTACACCTTC.

The genes are TRBV4-1 and TRBJ2-7; D unresolved. Per germline, CDR1 MGHRA and CDR2 YSYEKL. The germline V and J ends were trimmed by 0 bases and 0 bases, with 15 bases remaining between them. The CDR3 spans 17 residues. The CDR3 is CASSQDAASSSSYEQYF. The CDR3 nucleotides are TGCGCCAGCAGCCAAGACGCGGCCAGCTCGAGCTCCTACGAGCAGTACTTC.

The table lists this clone with a few counts. The V and J genes are TRBV7-9 and TRBJ2-3; D might be TRBD1 (5 bases). The CDR3 contains 13 residues. Trimming took 4 bases from V and 8 from J, leaving 13 bases between them. Germline-derived CDR1 and CDR2 are SEHNR and FQNEAQ (reference sequence). The CDR3 protein is CASSWGLSGTQYF. For the CDR3, the DNA is TGTGCCAGCAGCTGGGGCCTCTCGGGTACGCAGTATTTT.

V gene TRBV30 combines with J gene TRBJ1-1, with 8 bases that match TRBD1. Germline V gene data show CDR1 as GTSNPN and CDR2 as SVGIG (reference sequence). The ends lost 7 bases at V and 1 base at J; junction bases unmatched: 2. There are 12 residues in the CDR3. CDR3 coding DNA: TGTGCCTCAACAGGGGGGAACACTGAAGCTTTCTTT. Encoded protein: CASTGGNTEAFF.

With respect to this clone: A much larger clone sits a single nucleotide away, making a read error possible. The chain's CDR3 is CASSRDRNTGELFF. In DNA, the CDR3 is TGTGCCAGCAGCCGGGACAGAAACACCGGGGAGCTGTTTTTT. The rearrangement links TRBV7-3 to TRBJ2-2; 7 nucleotides align to TRBD1. The germline V gene encodes CDR1 SGHTA and CDR2 FQGTGA. Trimming removed 5 bases from V and 2 bases from J; junction bases left unmatched: 2. The CDR3 is 14 residues long.